A single T cell receptor (beta chain) is shown here with its context. What it binds is not known. The same CDR3 is also encoded by other DNA sequences in this sample. The V segment lost 2 bases and the J segment 4 bases; nucleotides outside the gene matches: 3. The V gene's germline CDR1 is SNHLY and CDR2 FYNNEI. The CDR3 covers 14 residues. Investigators spread the genomic DNA of each subset evenly over several immunoSEQ plates. Assay used: immunoSEQ multiplex PCR; TCRdb lists only in-frame clones, some missing. The table lists 2 million to 3 million clones, roughly 93% of them singletons. The entry originates in a study of shared clonotypes between healthy human individuals. Broader study findings: Larger estimated richness was generally recorded for naive subsets relative to memory subsets. It was the non-shared clonotypes that had lower generation probabilities than clonotypes shared by all four donors.

The sequence came from a man between 18 and 29 years old in good health. Some clones in this sample may be carry-over from other donors' samples. The gene calls are TRBV2 and TRBJ1-2; 8 nucleotides line up with TRBD1. Sequenced sample: naive CD4+ T cells from PBMCs. This sample's subset: CD45RA+ positively selected. The CDR3 nucleotides read TGTGCCAGCAGTGAACAGGGGGCGTCCTATGGCTACACCTTC. As protein: CASSEQGASYGYTF.